The clone carrying this T cell receptor (beta chain) appeared many times. This CDR3 is built from 18 residues. The trim removed 2 bases at V and 0 bases at J, leaving 6 bases unmatched. Germline-derived CDR1 and CDR2 are LGHNA and YNFKEQ. This sample stems from a study of blood T cells in healthy people across ages. Primed by a sample-barcoded 5' primer and a J-beta primer mix, a second PCR proceeded for about 6 to 11 cycles. TCRdb re-called the 5' RACE reads through MiXCR, storing one row per CDR3 protein. This table has 1.5 million to 2 million distinct CDR3 sequences, roughly 49% appearing once. The genes are TRBV4-2 and TRBJ1-6; 8 bases are shared with TRBD1. This TCR came from a woman aged 35 to 49 in good health. Sequences were obtained from blood. For the CDR3, the DNA is TGTGCCAGCAGCCAATCGGGACAGGACAGCTCCTATAATTCACCCCTCCACTTT. This encodes CASSQSGQDSSYNSPLHF.